This T cell receptor (beta chain) was sequenced for a study of cytomegalovirus exposure and HLA in healthy donors. Findings and caveats of the study: In an earlier analysis, most TCR beta V segments were productive about 87% or about 30% of the time.

Amplification used 60 Vbeta primers and 13 Jbeta primers. Here immunoSEQ multiplex PCR was the method, and the copy in TCRdb shows in-frame clones only, minus some. The sample gives 200,000 or so clones, approximately 80% of which show up once; approximately 2.8% is in the top ten. The CDR3 runs 19 residues. Trimming took 3 bases from V and 7 from J; bases not matched to a gene: 16. Germline CDR1 is SGDLS and CDR2 is YYNGEE. Of note for this clone: Its antigen is not known.

The rearrangement links TRBV9 to TRBJ1-4; TRBD1 aligns across 12 bases. This TCR derives from a man aged 30-40 years in good health and CMV-seronegative. Material for sequencing was PBMCs. CDR3 region: CASSASPGTGGAIGEKLFF. For the CDR3, the DNA is TGTGCCAGCAGCGCCTCCCCCGGGACAGGGGGCGCAATCGGTGAAAAACTGTTTTTT.